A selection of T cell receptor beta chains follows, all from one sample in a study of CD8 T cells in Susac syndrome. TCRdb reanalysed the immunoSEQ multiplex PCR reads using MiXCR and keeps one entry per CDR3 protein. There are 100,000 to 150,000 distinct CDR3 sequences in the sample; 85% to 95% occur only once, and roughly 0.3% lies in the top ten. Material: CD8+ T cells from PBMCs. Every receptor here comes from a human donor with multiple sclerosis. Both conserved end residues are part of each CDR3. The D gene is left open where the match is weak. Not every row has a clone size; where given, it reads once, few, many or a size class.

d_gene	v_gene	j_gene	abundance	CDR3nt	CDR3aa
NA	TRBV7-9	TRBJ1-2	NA	TGTGCCGTCCTTCCCCCCCCGGCGGTCTATGGCTACACCTTC	CAVLPPPAVYGYTF
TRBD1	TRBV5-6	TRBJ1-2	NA	TGTGCCAGCAGCTTTGGGACAGGGGTTTCTGGCTACACCTTC	CASSFGTGVSGYTF
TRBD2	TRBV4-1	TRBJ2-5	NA	TGCGCCAGCACTACAAGTACCCTAGCGGATCTTCAAGGGGCCCAGTACTTC	CASTTSTLADLQGAQYF
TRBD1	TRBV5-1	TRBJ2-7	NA	TGCGCCAGCAGCTTCCTCCGGGACAGACCCTACGAGCAGTACTTC	CASSFLRDRPYEQYF
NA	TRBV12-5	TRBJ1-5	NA	TGTGCTAGTGGTCGACAGCTCGGCAATCAGCCCCAGCATTTT	CASGRQLGNQPQHF
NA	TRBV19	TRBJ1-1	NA	TGTGCCAGTAGTCGCGCGGAGAACACTGAAGCTTTCTTT	CASSRAENTEAFF
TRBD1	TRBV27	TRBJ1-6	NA	TGTGCCAGCAGCTCTACAGGGGGATGGGGGTCACCCCTCCACTTT	CASSSTGGWGSPLHF
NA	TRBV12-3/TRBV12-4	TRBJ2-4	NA	TGTGCCAGCAGTTTGGCTGGGAACATTCAGTACTTC	CASSLAGNIQYF
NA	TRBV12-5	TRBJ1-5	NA	TGTGCTAGTGGTTTGGGGGGCCAAGAGCCCCAGCATTTT	CASGLGGQEPQHF
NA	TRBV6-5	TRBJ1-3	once	TGTGCCAGCAGCATCGACAGCCTCTCTGGAAACACCATATATTTT	CASSIDSLSGNTIYF
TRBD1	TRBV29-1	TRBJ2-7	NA	TGCAGCGTTCTACAGGGGAAGACCTACGAGCAGTACTTC	CSVLQGKTYEQYF
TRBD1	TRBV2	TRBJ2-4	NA	TGTGCCAGCAGCGCACCCCCGGGACAGGGGGGGGCCAAAAACATTCAGTACTTC	CASSAPPGQGGAKNIQYF
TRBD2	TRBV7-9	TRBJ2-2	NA	TGTGCCAGCAGCTCGGGGGGACCCGTAAGCACCGGGGAGCTGTTTTTT	CASSSGGPVSTGELFF
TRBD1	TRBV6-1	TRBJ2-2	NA	TGTGCCAGCAGCCTATCCCGACAGGGGCTGGCCGGGGAGCTGTTTTTT	CASSLSRQGLAGELFF
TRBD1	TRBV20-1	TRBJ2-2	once	TGCAGTGCTAGACCTTACAGGGGTGCCACCGGGGAGCTGTTTTTT	CSARPYRGATGELFF
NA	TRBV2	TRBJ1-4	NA	TGTGCCAGCACTGAGGGATGGGAAAAACTGTTTTTT	CASTEGWEKLFF
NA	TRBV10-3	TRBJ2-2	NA	TGTGCCATCAGTGCGCGGGGCCCCGGGGAGCTGTTTTTT	CAISARGPGELFF
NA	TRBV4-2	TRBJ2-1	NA	TGTGCCAGCAGTCAAAGCTTCGACAGACCCTACAATGAGCAGTTCTTC	CASSQSFDRPYNEQFF
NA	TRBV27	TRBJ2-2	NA	TGTGCCAGCAGTCCCACGAACACCGGGGAGCTGTTTTTT	CASSPTNTGELFF